This passage covers 18 T cell receptor beta chains from one sample sequenced in a study of blood T cells in healthy people across ages (dated by TCRdb to about 2015). The library was generated by 5' RACE. Data came from an Illumina HiSeq 2500. A second PCR of about 7 to 12 cycles was run with a J-beta primer mix and a sample-barcoded 5' primer. TCRdb passed the public sequencing reads through fastp at Q25 and MiXCR, retaining productive beta sequences. CDR3 protein sequences are deduplicated, and each keeps its most common genes and DNA. The sample yields 1.2 million to 1.5 million distinct CDR3 sequences; 59% were counted once. The top ten clones comprise over 5% of the sample. Input material: blood. The receptor source for this set is a man between 18 and 29 years old in good health.

The count of this clonotype is one. V gene TRBV12-3 or TRBV12-4 combines with J gene TRBJ1-2; the D is unclear. The ends were cut back, 9 bases at V and 1 base at J, with 15 bases in the middle. The CDR3 is made up of 14 amino acids. The CDR3 DNA reads as TGTGCCAGTTCCCGGGGAGGTTATAACTATGGCTACACCTTC. This encodes CASSRGGYNYGYTF.

The CDR3 sequence is CASSQHSGTGQYNEQFF. CDR3 nucleotide sequence: TGTGCCAGCAGCCAACACTCCGGGACAGGGCAATACAATGAGCAGTTCTTC. The chain couples TRBV3-1 to TRBJ2-1; 9 bases align to TRBD1. Looked up from germline, CDR1 is LGHDT and CDR2 is YNNKEL (reference sequence). The CDR3 is 17 residues long. V trimming: 2 bases; J trimming: 4 bases; junction bases outside the gene matches: 9.

The chain employs TRBV10-3 and TRBJ2-5; perhaps TRBD2 as D (6 bases). Germline loops: CDR1 ENHRY, CDR2 SYGVKD. Trimming left V 8 bases short and J 2 bases short, with 15 bases between. CDR3 length: 14 amino acids. The CDR3 is CAIGGNSGQETQYF. The CDR3, as DNA: TGTGCCATCGGCGGAAATAGCGGACAAGAGACCCAGTACTTC.

This clonotype was counted between two and nine times. The chain has TRBV29-1 and TRBJ1-2; unclear D gene. There are 13 residues in the CDR3. The germline gives CDR1 SQVTM, CDR2 ANQGSEA. The V and J ends lost 3 bases and 4 bases respectively, with 12 bases between them. CDR3 bases: TGCAGCGTTGAGTCAGTAACTCCCTATGGCTACACCTTC. Protein: CSVESVTPYGYTF.

The chain recombines TRBV7-6 with TRBJ1-5, with D possibly being TRBD1 (5 bases). The V and J ends lost 4 bases and 5 bases respectively, with 12 bases between them. The CDR3 is 14 residues long. Germline V CDR1 and CDR2: SGHVS, FNYEAQ. The CDR3 DNA sequence: TGTGCCAGCAGCTCCGCGGACACCGATCAGCCCCAGCATTTT. Encoded protein: CASSSADTDQPQHF.

The chain is built from TRBV4-1 and TRBJ2-2; D unresolved. This CDR3 region has 15 residues. Trimming cost V 0 bases and J 6 bases, with 11 bases left between them. Germline V gene sequence: CDR1 MGHRA, CDR2 YSYEKL. CDR3 amino acids: CASSQEMAVSGELFF. The CDR3 nucleotides are TGCGCCAGCAGCCAAGAAATGGCGGTTTCCGGGGAGCTGTTTTTT.

The V call is TRBV3-1, the J call TRBJ2-7, with TRBD2 identical over 7 bases. The CDR3 spans 16 residues. Germline V gene data show CDR1 as LGHDT and CDR2 as YNNKEL (reference sequence). The junction had 9 bases not matched to a gene; V was cut back by 0 bases and J by 4 bases. The CDR3 region has the DNA TGTGCCAGCAGCCAAGATTGGACGAGCGGGAATTACGAGCAGTACTTC. Translated, it gives CASSQDWTSGNYEQYF.

This chain links TRBV12-3 or TRBV12-4 with TRBJ2-3, with D perhaps matching TRBD1 or TRBD2 (5 bases each). The CDR3 is 15 residues long. Trimming left V 8 bases short and J 2 bases short, with 17 bases between. The CDR3 protein is CASLLGDRTTDTQYF. Here the CDR3 DNA reads TGTGCCAGCCTCCTCGGGGACCGGACCACAGATACGCAGTATTTT.

CDR3 DNA sequence: TGCGCCAGCAGCCAAGAAGCCGGTGGGTGGGCCGTCCCGCAGTATTTT. Residues: CASSQEAGGWAVPQYF. This chain connects TRBV4-1 to TRBJ2-3; no reliable D call. Trimming pared 0 bases from V and 10 bases from J, leaving 20 bases between. The CDR3 contains 16 residues. CDR1 is MGHRA, CDR2 YSYEKL, per germline.

This clonotype was detected a few times. The chain uses TRBV13 and TRBJ2-4; D perhaps matches TRBD1 (6 bases). The V and J ends lost 4 bases and 13 bases respectively, with 14 bases between them. Germline loops: CDR1 PRHDT, CDR2 FYEKMQ (reference sequence). The CDR3 is 12 residues long. CDR3 sequence: CASSSGAKEQYF. The CDR3, as DNA: TGTGCCAGCAGCTCAGGGGCCAAAGAGCAGTACTTC.

The V call is TRBV4-2, the J call TRBJ1-4; maybe TRBD1 (6 bases). The CDR3 covers 14 residues. The V end lost 3 bases, the J end lost 5 bases, and 10 bases lay between the germline ends. Germline V gene lookup returns CDR1 LGHNA and CDR2 YNFKEQ. This CDR3 reads CASSQDSLNEKLFF. CDR3 nucleotide sequence: TGTGCCAGCAGCCAGGACAGCTTAAATGAAAAACTGTTTTTT.

Ten or more counts support this clonotype. This chain joins TRBV25-1 and TRBJ2-5; the match to TRBD2 covers 9 bases. This CDR3 is 13 amino acids long. With 10 bases clipped from V and 5 bases from J, the junction kept 8 bases outside the gene matches. Germline CDR1 and CDR2: MGHDK and SYGVNS. Written as DNA, the CDR3 is TGTGCCACCCTGCGGGAGGGCTGGGAGACCCAGTACTTC. As protein: CATLREGWETQYF.

This rearrangement joins TRBV10-3 to TRBJ1-2; the match to TRBD1 covers 8 bases. The J segment lost 1 base and the V segment lost 0 bases, leaving 10 bases of the junction unmatched. The CDR3 extends over 18 amino acids. Germline V gives CDR1 ENHRY, CDR2 SYGVKD. In nucleotides, the CDR3 is TGTGCCATCAGTGAGTCCCGCGACGGGACAGGATTTAACTATGGCTACACCTTC. Amino acids: CAISESRDGTGFNYGYTF.

The table lists this clonotype with a count of one. The gene calls are TRBV20-1 and TRBJ2-3, with TRBD2 as a possible D gene (6 bases). The germline V gene encodes CDR1 DFQATT and CDR2 SNEGSKA (reference sequence). This CDR3 spans 14 amino acids. V gave up 5 bases and J gave up 1 base, with 13 bases separating them. The CDR3 is CSAFGTAGTDTQYF. CDR3 nucleotides: TGCAGTGCTTTCGGGACTGCTGGCACAGATACGCAGTATTTT.

The CDR3 sequence is CASSQDGSGSFNEQFF. The DNA of the CDR3 is TGTGCCAGCAGCCAAGATGGCAGCGGGAGTTTCAATGAGCAGTTCTTC. The chain links TRBV14 to TRBJ2-1; 8 bases are a match to TRBD2. Unmatched junction bases numbered 7, after V lost 0 bases and J lost 6 bases. The length of the CDR3 is 16 residues. Germline V gives CDR1 SGHDN, CDR2 FVKESK.

This chain uses TRBV5-1 with TRBJ2-1; maybe TRBD1 (5 bases). Trimming took off 0 bases at V and 6 bases at J, with 13 bases between the two ends. Per the germline V gene, CDR1 is SGHRS and CDR2 is YFSETQ. The CDR3 loop spans 15 amino acids. The CDR3 spells CASSLASGIFNEQFF. The CDR3 coding sequence is TGCGCCAGCAGCTTGGCCTCAGGGATTTTCAATGAGCAGTTCTTC.

The chain links TRBV7-2 to TRBJ2-1; TRBD1 is a possible D gene (5 bases). The V end was cut by 5 bases, the J end by 4 bases, with 12 bases between. Germline loops: CDR1 SGHTA, CDR2 FQGNSA. The CDR3 spans 14 residues. CDR3 protein: CASSQTQVYNEQFF. The DNA of the CDR3 is TGTGCCAGCAGCCAAACACAGGTTTACAATGAGCAGTTCTTC.

The sample holds one count of this clonotype. The chain joins TRBV10-3 to TRBJ1-5; 9 positions agree with TRBD1. Losses at the gene ends were 6 bases for V and 7 bases for J; bases not matched to a gene: 10. In germline, CDR1 is ENHRY, CDR2 SYGVKD. The CDR3 totals 15 residues. This CDR3 is CAISTGTGNPQPQHF. Written as DNA, the CDR3 is TGTGCCATCAGCACCGGGACAGGGAATCCGCAGCCCCAGCATTTT.